This TCR beta chain was sequenced during a study of cytomegalovirus exposure and HLA in healthy donors (dated by TCRdb to the late 2010s). Study-level background: According to an earlier analysis of several hundred of the donors, roughly 180 million T cells yielded 90 million to 130 million unique TCR beta sequences and less than 300 Gb of sequence data. Roughly 300 gigabases of sequencing data and approximately 80 million unique TCR sequences were included in an early release covering about 600 HLA-typed donors. Among the roughly 380 genotyped donors, roughly 80% belonged to the genetic ancestry cluster associated with self-reported Caucasian donors. The study was designed to test whether signatures of past pathogen exposure could be identified by cataloging public T cell receptors. The study used immunosequencing to profile the T cell repertoires of approximately 650 subjects and linked those repertoires to cytomegalovirus serostatus. In addition to the first cohort of 666 subjects, a separate validation cohort of approximately 130 different subjects was used. High-throughput TCR immunosequencing, statistical association of individual TCRs with disease status, and machine learning were combined to predict cytomegalovirus infection status. A later analysis re-examined previously published TCR beta repertoires from about 670 donors and added high-resolution HLA genotyping to investigate patterns of TCR occurrence. In the later analysis, no new phenotypic data were used to find candidate immune exposures; instead, reliance was placed on TCR beta sequences and their occurrence across donors. To decide whether each TCR beta V gene segment behaved as functional or pseudogenic, an earlier analysis of some 570 of the donors relied on high-throughput TCR beta sequencing. Donor age, sex, ethnicity and CMV serostatus were compiled alongside the repertoire data. A later genetic analysis used genome-wide SNP genotypes for 398 of the 666 donors, treating that subset as a discovery cohort. All discovery cohort repertoires had been generated on a single sequencing platform. Both class I and class II loci were covered by HLA typing, at four-digit resolution. Typing coverage varied by locus: 629-630 donors for A, B, C, DRB1 and DQB1; roughly 500 for DQA1; more than 600 for DPA1; fewer than 480 for DPB1. Because of strong linkage in the cohort, 4 to 6 DR-DQ haplotypes were treated as single units for association and clustering. On average, around 200,000 unique TCR beta nucleotide sequences were sequenced per donor among 300 to 500 genotyped donors of the cohort, with roughly 18% of those sequences being non-productive.

Libraries came from the immunoSEQ multiplex PCR assay. For the multiplex PCR, a mixture combining 60 forward primers for TCR Vbeta segments and 13 reverse primers for TCR Jbeta segments was used. The CDR3 region of rearranged TCR beta genes was amplified from genomic DNA with a multiplex PCR assay. The amplified TCR beta libraries were sequenced on the Illumina HiSeq System as 87-base-pair reads. The authors' analysis ran thus. Across the 700 or so repertoires, a later analysis counted 78 million or so unique TCR beta chains, approximately 12 million of which were shared by at least two donors. Raw reads were error-corrected and collapsed into unique sequences by a nearest-neighbor algorithm in which closely related sequences were merged to remove PCR and sequencing errors. CDR3 sequences were aligned to IMGT reference sequences to assign V, D and J gene segments. For a sequence to be retained, a match of at least six nucleotides to both a V gene segment and a J gene segment was required. Rearrangements were called productive when the CDR3 lacked stop codons and stayed in frame with V and J; all others were non-productive. Following IMGT convention, CDR3 was defined as the stretch from the second conserved V-encoded cysteine to the conserved J-encoded phenylalanine. The earlier analysis of about 590 of the donors excluded sequences that lacked an unambiguous match to a single V gene segment. In an earlier analysis of some 590 of the donors, V segments were called functional above 56.7% productive rearrangements and were called segregating when the between-donor standard deviation exceeded 5%. A statistical classification framework was built to diagnose cytomegalovirus status from the catalog of TCR beta chain sequences. A later analysis assigned V and J genes by comparing TCR nucleotide sequences with IMGT/GENE-DB human TR gene sequences. In a later analysis, CDR3 sequences and most-parsimonious VDJ recombination scenarios were assigned using the TCRdist pipeline. In a later analysis, every TCR beta chain was defined by the combination of its CDR3 amino acid sequence and its V-gene family, and reads without a unique V-gene family were dropped. A later analysis removed 500 to 600 highly shared, low-generation-probability nucleotide sequences to deal with suspected cross-contamination and a sequencing artifact. A later analysis calculated a clonal expansion index for each public chain from normalized within-repertoire ranks of inferred template counts. Generation probabilities in a later analysis came from a VDJ recombination model fitted to out-of-frame rearrangements, and those results were checked against IGoR. In a later analysis, TCR-TCR, TCR-HLA and TCR-CMV co-occurrence was scored with hypergeometric tests, and a repertoire-size bias correction was applied to TCR pairs. In a later analysis, false discovery rates were estimated by permuting HLA or CMV assignments 20 times. A later analysis grouped co-occurring TCRs with DBSCAN, adding TCRdist sequence similarity when clustering within HLA-allele-positive subsets. Co-occurrence clustering excluded repertoires with fewer than 30,000 or more than 120,000 public chains, plus five with anomalous nucleotide sharing. TCRdb carries this immuneACCESS record with in-frame sequences only. Its versions omit some clonotypes, under half of them owing to an unresolved V gene in the studies checked, with the rest unexplained. V and J calls and clone size are as listed in that table; D and trimming were resolved from the DNA. This sample gives 63,000 or so clones in total; roughly 72% of them show up just once. The biggest ten clones account for around a fifth of the sample.

For this clone: This clone's antigen is unknown. No base quality information exists; no much larger clone differs at one position.

Points the paper makes about the study in general: In the study, roughly 160 TCR beta chains were listed as associated with cytomegalovirus. It was suggested by the authors that the approach could potentially be generalized to other disease states and immunological phenotypes. HLA typing was unavailable for some donors at each locus, so association tests used only the typed subset. Most CMV-associated TCR beta chains appeared to be HLA-restricted in a later analysis, and the HLA associations seemed to be driven largely by CMV exposure. At a false discovery rate of 0.05, a later analysis linked under 20,000 TCR beta sequences to specific HLA alleles. Only TCR beta chains were sequenced in this cohort, and the absence of alpha or paired-chain data limited detectable features. In a later analysis, the rate of TCR association differed among HLA loci, with DRB1 alleles having the most associated TCRs and HLA-C alleles having the fewest. Correlated functional status among segregating V segments might reflect linkage disequilibrium, but an unknown experimental factor could not be ruled out. A further reported finding was that TCR beta sequences accurately predicted the HLA-A and HLA-B alleles for most subjects in the first cohort. Some IMGT-functional V segments, including TRBV6-2 and TRBV6-3, could not be told apart with the 87-base-pair reads, so those segments were excluded. Across donors, most TCR sequences were observed very rarely, whereas some public TCRs were present in many individuals. In both the original and validation cohorts, the classifier was reported to diagnose cytomegalovirus status with high specificity and sensitivity. In a later analysis, several top co-occurrence clusters were reported to appear linked to parvovirus B19, influenza, CMV and Epstein-Barr virus. A cluster of highly shared sequence variants was judged likely to represent a technical artifact of the sequencing pipeline. Roughly uniform sequencing depth across donors was assumed in presence/absence analyses, although this assumption may not hold. In a later genetic analysis, a missense DCLRE1C variant was associated with V-gene and J-gene trimming of TCR beta chains, and the association was replicated in an independent cohort. Three of the identified cytomegalovirus-associated TCR beta chains were confirmed in vitro to be specific for cytomegalovirus antigens. In an earlier analysis of under 600 of the donors, most TCR beta V segments were observed in productive rearrangements about 90% or about 30% of the time, broadly matching IMGT annotations. When HLA alleles, especially DR and DQ, strongly co-occurred, attributing TCR associations to individual alleles was difficult. Because counts were too low, some 17 rarely observed V segments, including chromosome 9 orphons, were excluded from the earlier analysis of 587 of the donors. In a later genetic analysis, fewer N-insertions in productive TCRs were reported among donors in an Asian-associated ancestry cluster than the 666-donor mean. Compared with equally common non-associated chains, HLA-associated TCR beta chains in a later analysis were more clonally expanded and had lower generation probabilities. The only immune exposure information available for the cohort was CMV serostatus.

In total, roughly 670 healthy bone marrow donors made up the cohort. Cohort members were all nominally healthy when sampled, although unrecorded immune exposures were likely present. The donor was CMV seropositive and was included in the group of 250 to 300 seropositive cohort members. A peripheral blood sample was provided by each donor, and peripheral blood mononuclear cells were used for TCR beta sequencing. The Qiagen DNeasy Blood Extraction Kit was used to extract genomic DNA from the blood cell samples. Per the germline V gene, LGHNA is the CDR1 and YNFKEQ is the CDR2. Trimming accounts for 0 bases at V and 5 bases at J, while the number of junction bases matched to no gene is 4. There are 15 amino acids in the CDR3, from cysteine to phenylalanine inclusive. Left in the record is the CDR3 DNA by itself, 45 bases read in frame from the first base.

Material for sequencing was PBMCs. The source of this sequence is a woman aged 30 to 39 in good health and CMV-seropositive. The receptor chain draws on TRBV4-2 and TRBJ2-5, with 9 bases matching TRBD2. The CDR3 loop reads CASSQDQLAGETQYF. The DNA is as follows: TGTGCCAGCAGCCAAGATCAACTAGCGGGTGAGACCCAGTACTTC.